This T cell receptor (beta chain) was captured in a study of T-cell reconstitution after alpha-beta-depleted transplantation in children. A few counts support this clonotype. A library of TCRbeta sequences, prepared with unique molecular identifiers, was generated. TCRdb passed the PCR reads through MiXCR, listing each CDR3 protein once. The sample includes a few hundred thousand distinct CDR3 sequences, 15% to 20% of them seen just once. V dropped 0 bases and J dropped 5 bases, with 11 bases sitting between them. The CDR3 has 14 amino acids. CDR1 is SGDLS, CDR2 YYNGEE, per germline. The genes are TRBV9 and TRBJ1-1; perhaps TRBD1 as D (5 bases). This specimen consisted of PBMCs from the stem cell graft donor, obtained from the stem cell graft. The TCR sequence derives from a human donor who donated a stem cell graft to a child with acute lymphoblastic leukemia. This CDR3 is CASSVGGEGTEAFF. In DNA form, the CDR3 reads TGTGCCAGCAGCGTAGGGGGAGAGGGGACTGAAGCTTTCTTT.